What follows are 27 T cell receptor beta chains derived from one specimen sequenced in a study of T cell repertoires and HLA-DP antigens. Assay: immunoSEQ multiplex PCR; the TCRdb copy retains only in-frame clones and omits some. Seen here are 65,000 to 95,000 clones, about 82% observed once, and the top ten hold approximately 1.4%. Antigen specificity for these receptors is unknown. The sequenced material came from CD4+ T cells from PBMCs. The receptors shown here come from a man in his 60s in good health and CMV-seronegative.

CDR3 coding DNA: TGTGCCGAGGCCGAGGGTTCCGGAAACACCATATATTTT. Its protein product is CAEAEGSGNTIYF. The chain recombines TRBV30 with TRBJ1-3; D unresolved. Germline assignment: CDR1 GTSNPN and CDR2 SVGIG (reference sequence). The CDR3 runs to 13 residues. V lost 8 bases, J lost 4 bases, and 15 bases lay in between.

The chain is built from TRBV7-8 and TRBJ1-1; D is undetermined. The germline gives CDR1 SGHVS, CDR2 FQNEAQ. The CDR3 has 14 amino acids. Trimming pared 1 base from V and 2 bases from J, leaving 8 bases between. DNA of the CDR3: TGTGCCAGCAGCTTAGTTGGGCCAAACACTGAAGCTTTCTTT. Its translation: CASSLVGPNTEAFF.

The chain's CDR3 is CASTPEYEQYV. Here the CDR3 DNA reads TGTGCCAGCACCCCCGAATACGAGCAGTACGTC. The J gene is TRBJ2-7, the V gene TRBV27; D not resolved. Germline-derived CDR1 and CDR2 are MNHEY and SMNVEV (reference sequence). The CDR3 contains 11 residues. The V end lost 7 bases, the J end lost 4 bases, and 8 bases lay between the germline ends.

In this sample, this clone turned up a few times. CDR3 in amino acids: CASSLVGQGAQPQHF. Written as DNA, the CDR3 is TGTGCCAGCAGTTTAGTAGGGCAGGGGGCTCAGCCCCAGCATTTT. V usage is TRBV28 and J usage is TRBJ1-5; 8 positions agree with TRBD1. The germline V gene encodes CDR1 MDHEN and CDR2 SYDVKM. V gave up 2 bases and J gave up 6 bases; unmatched junction bases: 6. This CDR3 region has 15 residues. The full variable domain, its missing parts supplied by reference TRBV28 and TRBJ1-5, is DVKVTQSSRYLVKRTGEKVFLECVQDMDHENMFWYRQDPGLGLRLIYFSYDVKMKEKGDIPEGYSVSREKKERFSLILESASTNQTSMYLCASSLVGQGAQPQHFGDGTRLSIL.

There are a few counts of this clone. The chain couples TRBV4-1 to TRBJ2-1; TRBD2 agrees at 8 bases. Germline values: CDR1 MGHRA, CDR2 YSYEKL. V dropped 0 bases and J dropped 9; count of bases not matched to a gene: 7. The CDR3 covers 15 residues. The CDR3 DNA reads as TGCGCCAGCAGCCAAGAGGGAAGCGGGGGAGCTGAGCAGTTCTTC. This encodes CASSQEGSGGAEQFF.

This clone was observed a handful of times. This chain joins TRBV11-2 and TRBJ1-3; D is unresolved. Germline V gives CDR1 SGHAT, CDR2 FQNNGV. Trimming removed 5 bases from V and 0 bases from J, with 17 bases in between. CDR3 length equals 17 residues. Here the CDR3 reads CASSQEEGGVSGNTIYF. The DNA for the CDR3 is TGTGCCAGCAGCCAAGAGGAGGGAGGCGTCTCTGGAAACACCATATATTTT.

V is TRBV5-4 and J is TRBJ2-1; 9 bases line up with TRBD1. With 4 bases clipped from V and 3 bases from J, the junction kept 8 bases outside the gene matches. The length of the CDR3 is 16 residues. Per germline, CDR1 SGHNT and CDR2 YYREEE (reference sequence). CDR3 bases: TGTGCCAGCAGCCCTCCCCCGGGACAGGGCTACAATGAGCAGTTCTTC. This codes for CASSPPPGQGYNEQFF.

This clone was seen only a few times. The V and J genes are TRBV28 and TRBJ1-6, with 7 positions matching TRBD1. Trimming at V came to 5 bases and at J to 14 bases, leaving 12 bases not matched to a gene. CDR1 and CDR2 (germline): MDHEN, SYDVKM. CDR3 length: 14 residues. This CDR3 reads CASSPGTVAGALHF. The CDR3 nucleotides are TGTGCCAGCAGTCCCGGGACAGTGGCAGGGGCCCTCCACTTT.

The table lists this clone with a few counts. V usage is TRBV10-2 and J usage is TRBJ1-6, with D possibly matching TRBD1 (5 bases). Trimming removed 0 bases from V and 8 bases from J, with 14 bases in between. Germline CDR1 is WSHSY and CDR2 is SAAADI. There are 16 residues in the CDR3. CDR3 bases: TGCGCCAGCAGTGAGTCCCTGGCAGGGAGACATTCACCCCTCCACTTT. Its protein is CASSESLAGRHSPLHF.

This chain links TRBV4-3 with TRBJ2-5, with a possible D match to TRBD2 (6 bases). Germline-derived CDR1 and CDR2 are LGHNA and YSLEER. The ends were cut back, 4 bases at V and 4 bases at J, with 16 bases in the middle. This CDR3 is built from 15 residues. For the CDR3, the DNA is TGCGCCAGCAGCCTTGGGTCCGGGGGTGCAGAGACCCAGTACTTC. This codes for CASSLGSGGAETQYF.

This clone was counted between two and nine times. The chain has TRBV30 and TRBJ1-1, with 9 bases aligning to TRBD1. The germline gives CDR1 GTSNPN, CDR2 SVGIG (reference sequence). Trimming cost V 4 bases and J 4 bases; bases outside gene matches: 7. The CDR3 has 14 amino acids. In DNA form, the CDR3 reads TGTGCCTGGATCGACAGGGGGGGGGTCACTGAAGCTTTCTTT. As protein: CAWIDRGGVTEAFF.

The rearrangement uses TRBV21-1 and TRBJ2-7; TRBD2 is taken as the D call from the table, unchecked against the DNA. TRBV21-1 is designated a pseudogene. The CDR3 runs 16 residues. This chain's CDR3 is CASSPPSGLATYEQYF. As DNA, the CDR3 is TGTGCCAGCAGCCCGCCTTCGGGACTAGCGACCTACGAGCAGTACTTC.

V usage is TRBV5-1 and J usage is TRBJ2-3; the match to TRBD1 covers 9 bases. The CDR3 spans 16 residues. The V gene's germline CDR1 is SGHRS and CDR2 YFSETQ. J was trimmed by 2 bases and V by 0 bases; bases with no gene match: 4. The CDR3 DNA is TGCGCCAGCAGCTTGGGGCTACAGGGGGCCACAGATACGCAGTATTTT. Translating it yields CASSLGLQGATDTQYF.

The CDR3 sequence: CASSSPNQPQHF. The CDR3 region has the DNA TGTGCCAGCAGTTCCCCCAATCAGCCCCAGCATTTT. This chain links TRBV6-5 with TRBJ1-5; D is ambiguous. CDR3 length equals 12 residues. V lost 4 bases, J lost 3 bases, and 4 bases lay in between. Per the germline V gene, CDR1 is MNHEY and CDR2 is SVGAGI.

Comment on this clone: The sample carries other DNA sequences with the same CDR3. The CDR3 loop is CASSDRGGNQPQHF. CDR3 DNA: TGTGCCAGCAGTGACAGGGGAGGTAATCAGCCCCAGCATTTT. This chain uses TRBV6-4 with TRBJ1-5, with D perhaps TRBD1 (5 bases). The V end lost 2 bases, the J end lost 4 bases, and 9 bases lay between the germline ends. Germline loops: CDR1 MRHNA, CDR2 SNTAGT. The CDR3 is made up of 14 amino acids.

This clone was recorded many times. Other DNA sequences in the sample encode the same CDR3. The CDR3 is CSVVGGPGRGTNTEAFF. As DNA, the CDR3 is TGCAGCGTTGTGGGGGGTCCGGGAAGGGGTACGAACACTGAAGCTTTCTTT. The chain recombines TRBV29-1 with TRBJ1-1; weak D call: TRBD1 (5 bases). V was clipped by 4 bases and J by 1 base, with 22 bases between them. The CDR3 covers 17 residues. Germline CDR1 reads SQVTM; CDR2 reads ANQGSEA. Combining the CDR3 with reference TRBV29-1 and TRBJ1-1 gives the whole variable domain SAVISQKPSRDICQRGTSLTIQCQVDSQVTMMFWYRQQPGQSLTLIATANQGSEATYESGFVIDKFPISRPNLTFSTLTVSNMSPEDSSIYLCSVVGGPGRGTNTEAFFGQGTRLTVV.

The chain uses TRBV29-1 and TRBJ2-5; tentative D call: TRBD2 (6 bases). V dropped 6 bases and J dropped 4 bases, with 12 bases sitting between them. The CDR3 extends over 12 amino acids. The germline gives CDR1 SQVTM, CDR2 ANQGSEA. CDR3 nucleotides: TGCAGCGTGTTGGACGGGAGAGAGACCCAGTACTTC. Translation gives CSVLDGRETQYF.

The V and J genes are TRBV5-4 and TRBJ1-2; 10 bases map to TRBD1. V shed 5 bases, J shed 4 bases, and the junction held 5 bases outside the gene matches. Germline V gene sequence: CDR1 SGHNT, CDR2 YYREEE (reference sequence). The CDR3 extends over 14 amino acids. Written as DNA, the CDR3 is TGTGCCAGCAGAAATGGACAGGGGGGCTATGGCTACACCTTC. Its protein is CASRNGQGGYGYTF.

The CDR3 loop is CASSFGGGWGYEQYF. The CDR3 DNA sequence: TGTGCCAGCAGCTTCGGTGGGGGTTGGGGCTACGAGCAGTACTTC. This rearrangement joins TRBV5-4 to TRBJ2-7, with D perhaps given as TRBD1 or TRBD2 (5 bases each). The CDR3 covers 15 residues. The germline gives CDR1 SGHNT, CDR2 YYREEE (reference sequence). The V gene lost 2 bases and the J gene lost 3 bases, with 15 bases spanning the gap.

The V gene is TRBV5-5, the J gene TRBJ2-1; either TRBD1 or TRBD2 may fit D (5 bases each). Germline V gene sequence: CDR1 SGHKS, CDR2 YYEKEE (reference sequence). This CDR3 is built from 15 residues. V was pared by 4 bases and J by 3 bases, with 14 bases between. The CDR3 nucleotides read TGTGCCAGCAGCCGGGGACCGACTGGCTACAATGAGCAGTTCTTC. This gives the protein CASSRGPTGYNEQFF.

The gene calls are TRBV23-1 and TRBJ1-1; D possibly corresponds to TRBD1 (6 bases). TRBV23-1 is identified as an open reading frame with a role that is uncertain. The V and J ends lost 0 bases and 1 base respectively, with 9 bases between them. The CDR3 covers 15 residues. As DNA, the CDR3 is TGCGCCAGCAGTCAATCGGGGACACCGAACACTGAAGCTTTCTTT. Protein: CASSQSGTPNTEAFF.

The rearrangement links TRBV7-9 to TRBJ2-7, with 9 bases that match TRBD1. CDR1 is SEHNR, CDR2 FQNEAQ, per germline (reference sequence). The trim removed 7 bases at V and 9 bases at J, leaving 16 bases unmatched. The CDR3 spans 15 residues. The CDR3, as DNA: TGTGCCAGCACGCCGACCGGGGACAGGGATTTGAGGCAGTACTTC. Translation: CASTPTGDRDLRQYF.

The chain uses TRBV30 and TRBJ1-6; D is unresolved. This CDR3 has 14 residues. Trimming took off 3 bases at V and 6 bases at J, with 12 bases between the two ends. Germline V gene sequence: CDR1 GTSNPN, CDR2 SVGIG (reference sequence). The CDR3 DNA reads TGTGCCTGGAGCCGAAAACGGGGTAATTCACCCCTCCACTTT. Protein sequence: CAWSRKRGNSPLHF. Based on the CDR3 plus reference TRBV30 and TRBJ1-6, the full variable domain is SQTIHQWPATLVQPVGSPLSLECTVEGTSNPNLYWYRQAAGRGLQLLFYSVGIGQISSEVPQNLSASRPQDRQFILSSKKLLLSDSGFYLCAWSRKRGNSPLHFGNGTRLTVT.

The chain is built from TRBV2 and TRBJ1-1, with D hard to call. Germline loops: CDR1 SNHLY, CDR2 FYNNEI. V lost 1 base, J lost 2 bases, and 11 bases lay in between. The CDR3 loop spans 15 amino acids. The CDR3 here is CASSEDRTDNTEAFF. The CDR3 coding sequence is TGTGCCAGCAGTGAAGACCGGACGGATAACACTGAAGCTTTCTTT. The variable domain in full, with the rest retrieved from reference TRBV2 and TRBJ1-1, is EPEVTQTPSHQVTQMGQEVILRCVPISNHLYFYWYRQILGQKVEFLVSFYNNEISEKSEIFDDQFSVERPDGSNFTLKIRSTKLEDSAMYFCASSEDRTDNTEAFFGQGTRLTVV.

This rearrangement joins TRBV4-2 to TRBJ2-5; 9 bases align to TRBD2. In germline, CDR1 is LGHNA, CDR2 YNFKEQ. This CDR3 has 16 amino acids. Germline trimming cut 0 bases from V and 4 bases from J; bases unmatched to any gene: 6. This CDR3 reads CASSQDWREGLETQYF. CDR3 in DNA: TGTGCCAGCAGCCAAGATTGGCGGGAGGGCCTAGAGACCCAGTACTTC.

The J gene is TRBJ2-3, the V gene TRBV14; 11 bases line up with TRBD2. The germline V gene encodes CDR1 SGHDN and CDR2 FVKESK. This CDR3 has 16 amino acids. V was pared by 1 base and J by 5 bases, with 5 bases of the junction left unmatched. The CDR3 nucleotides read TGTGCCAGCAGCCAAGGTTTTCTAGCGGGAGGAGATACGCAGTATTTT. This sequence encodes CASSQGFLAGGDTQYF.

J is TRBJ2-3 and V is TRBV7-9, with D perhaps matching TRBD1 (6 bases). CDR1 and CDR2 from the germline V gene are SEHNR and FQNEAQ (reference sequence). V was cut by 5 bases and J by 4 bases, with 13 bases left in between. This CDR3 spans 14 amino acids. The CDR3 region has the DNA TGTGCCAGCAGCCCCGGGACATCAGCAGATACGCAGTATTTT. Amino acid sequence: CASSPGTSADTQYF.